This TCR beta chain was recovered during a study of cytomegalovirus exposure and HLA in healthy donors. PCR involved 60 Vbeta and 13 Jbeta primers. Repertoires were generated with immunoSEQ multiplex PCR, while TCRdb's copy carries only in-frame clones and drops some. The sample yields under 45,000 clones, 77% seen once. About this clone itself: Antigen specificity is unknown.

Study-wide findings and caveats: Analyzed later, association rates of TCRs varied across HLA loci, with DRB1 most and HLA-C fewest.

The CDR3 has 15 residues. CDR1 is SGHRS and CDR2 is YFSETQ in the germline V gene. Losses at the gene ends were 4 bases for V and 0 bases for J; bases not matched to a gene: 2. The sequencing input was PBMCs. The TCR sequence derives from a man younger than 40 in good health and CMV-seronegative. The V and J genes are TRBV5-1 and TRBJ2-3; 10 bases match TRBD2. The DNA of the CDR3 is TGCGCCAGCAGCACTAGCGGGGCTAGCACAGATACGCAGTATTTT. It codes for CASSTSGASTDTQYF.